This T cell receptor beta chain was retrieved from a study of CD8 T cells in Susac syndrome. RNA was extracted with the RNeasy kit, and a quantity of roughly 0.5 to 1 ug was reverse transcribed using random hexamers. TCRdb recomputed calls from the immunoSEQ multiplex PCR reads with MiXCR, one row per CDR3 protein. The sample has 250,000 to 300,000 distinct CDR3 sequences, 80% to 90% seen once. After removal of 10 bases from V and 4 bases from J, the junction contained 6 bases not matched to a gene. The CDR3 covers 12 residues. Germline assignment: CDR1 MNHNS and CDR2 SASEGT. Source material: CD8+ T cells from PBMCs. The source is a human donor with multiple sclerosis. The V call is TRBV6-1, the J call TRBJ1-1; 7 bases agree with TRBD1. DNA of the CDR3: TGTGCCATAACCACAGGGGTCACTGAAGCTTTCTTT. It translates to CAITTGVTEAFF.